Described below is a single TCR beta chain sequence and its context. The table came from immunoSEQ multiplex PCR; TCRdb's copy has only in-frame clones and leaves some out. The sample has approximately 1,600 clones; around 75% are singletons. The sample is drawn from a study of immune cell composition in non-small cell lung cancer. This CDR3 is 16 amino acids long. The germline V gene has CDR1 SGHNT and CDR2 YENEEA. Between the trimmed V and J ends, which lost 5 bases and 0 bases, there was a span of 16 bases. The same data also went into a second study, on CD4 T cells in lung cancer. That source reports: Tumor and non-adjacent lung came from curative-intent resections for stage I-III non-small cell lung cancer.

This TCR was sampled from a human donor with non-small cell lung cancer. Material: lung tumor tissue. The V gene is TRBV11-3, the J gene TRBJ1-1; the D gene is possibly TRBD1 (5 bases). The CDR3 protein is CASSIDSTDMNTEAFF. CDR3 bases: TGTGCCAGCAGCATCGATTCGACAGACATGAACACTGAAGCTTTCTTT.